This record concerns one T cell receptor beta chain sequence. Its cognate antigen has yet to be identified. Per-base qualities were not stored, and no clone one base away is much larger. The CDR3 regions of human TCRbeta chains were analyzed by immunosequencing. On the study's bioinformatics: TCRs in the repertoires were compared against a reference library of SARS-CoV-2-specific TCRs that had been generated with the MIRA antigen-specificity platform. Breadth meant the fraction of unique TCRs that were SARS-CoV-2-associated, whereas depth meant the fraction of total T cells that were SARS-CoV-2-associated. Each spike-specific TCR was assigned to its reactive spike region and to a CD4 or CD8 class using the MIRA data. Log10-transformed breadth and depth values were compared by one-way ANOVA with Sidak's multiple comparisons tests. TCRdb took this table from immuneACCESS and kept in-frame rearrangements with V and J called. Such tables lack part of the clones; where checked against another copy, unresolved V genes explain under half of the gap, and the rest is unexplained. V, J and clone size are taken as reported in that table, and D and trimming were inferred from the DNA itself. This sample comprises 130,000 or so clones, around 87% of them detected only once. Of the sample, over 2.5% is held by the ten largest clones.

This entry belongs to a study of T cell responses to AZD1222 COVID-19 vaccine (dated by TCRdb to about 2021). Looking at the study overall: A total of over 230 trial participants underwent TCR sequencing, of whom approximately 210 received two doses of AZD1222 and some 25 received two doses of the MenACWY control vaccine. Enrollment into the trials was organized by age into subgroups of 18-55, 56-69 and 70-plus years, and those subgroups contained around 150, 28 and 57 TCR-sequenced participants, respectively.

The CDR3 spans 14 residues, from the cysteine through the phenylalanine. The DNA shown is the 42-base CDR3, in frame from base 1. The germline V gene encodes CDR1 SGHRS and CDR2 YFSETQ. The V end gives up 4 bases and the J end 5 bases, leaving 7 bases in the junction not matched to a gene. General conclusions and limits of the study: The whole spike protein was spanned by vaccine-associated CD4 TCRs, and dominant responses were seen in regions 160-218 and 743-854. The 56-69-year group was small, and its depth increase did not reach significance, likely because of low power. Nearly half of unique spike-specific TCRs reportedly recognized epitopes outside regions mutated in the B.1.351 and B.1.1.7 variants. Conclusions about previously exposed vaccinees are limited, since just five or six AZD1222 recipients were seropositive for SARS-CoV-2 at baseline. Because no day 14 peak-response samples were available, repertoires were characterized only after the peak T cell response. Most participants were white British and females outnumbered males, and the authors suggested that clonal diversity may have been underestimated. A significant rise in spike-specific TCR breadth and depth was observed after two AZD1222 doses relative to day 0 and relative to MenACWY recipients.

Per the publication, the time point label means: about 28 days (+/-7) after the second vaccine dose. AZD1222 recipients given second doses at about 4 weeks or at about 12 weeks were pooled, since spike-specific TCR depth and breadth were not found to differ between the two schedules. Vaccinee samples were obtained from the UK trials COV001 and COV002, which included a single-blind randomized controlled phase 2/3 trial of AZD1222 (ChAdOx1 nCoV-19) in healthy adults. For TCRbeta chain sequencing, PBMC samples were collected from trial participants at day 0 and at day 28 after the second dose. The source of this sequence is an adult who received the AZD1222 COVID-19 vaccine. This chain is built from TRBV5-1 and TRBJ2-5, with 8 junctional bases fitting TRBD1. Sample: peripheral blood, taken 28 days after the second AZD1222 dose. CDR3 loop: CASSPWDRRETQYF. The base sequence is TGCGCCAGCAGCCCGTGGGACAGGAGGGAGACCCAGTACTTC.